One and the same sample provided the 27 T cell receptor beta chains below, sequenced in a study of naive and memory T cell subsets. An oligonucleotide containing a UMI was ligated to the 3' end of TCR cDNA. Four PCR rounds used nested alpha and beta constant region primers plus the SP2 primer. TCRdb analysed the 5' RACE reads with MiXCR anew, one entry per CDR3 protein. The table has roughly 60,000 distinct CDR3 sequences, about 7.2% seen once. These receptors came from a male donor in good health.

This clonotype was seen a handful of times. The chain combines TRBV5-4 with TRBJ2-7, with D maybe TRBD1 (5 bases). CDR3 length equals 17 residues. Germline CDR1 SGHNT, CDR2 YYREEE (reference sequence). Trimming removed 1 base at V and 1 base at J, with 18 bases between. The chain's CDR3 is CASSLYPDSPKSYEQYF. The CDR3 DNA is TGTGCCAGCAGCTTGTACCCCGACAGCCCAAAGTCCTACGAGCAGTACTTC.

This clonotype was seen more than once but under ten times. V and J are TRBV5-4 and TRBJ2-2; D is ambiguous. CDR1 is SGHNT, CDR2 YYREEE, per germline (reference sequence). The CDR3 has 12 amino acids. Trimming removed 4 bases from V and 3 bases from J, with 4 bases in between. CDR3 bases: TGTGCCAGCAGCGAGTACACCGGGGAGCTGTTTTTT. Translating it yields CASSEYTGELFF. Full variable domain (missing parts from reference TRBV5-4 and TRBJ2-2): ETGVTQSPTHLIKTRGQQVTLRCSSQSGHNTVSWYQQALGQGPQFIFQYYREEENGRGNFPPRFSGLQFPNYSSELNVNALELDDSALYLCASSEYTGELFFGEGSRLTVL.

This clonotype was counted only a few times. This chain connects TRBV27 to TRBJ2-1; 8 bases are shared with TRBD1. V was clipped by 8 bases and J by 2 bases; unmatched bases: 8. CDR1 is MNHEY, CDR2 SMNVEV, per germline (reference sequence). This CDR3 has 15 amino acids. The CDR3 reads CASHDRDRTYNEQFF. The DNA for the CDR3 is TGTGCCAGCCACGACAGGGACAGGACCTACAATGAGCAGTTCTTC.

This clonotype was recorded many times. The genes are TRBV20-1 and TRBJ2-3, with TRBD2 matching over 12 bases. Germline CDR1 DFQATT, CDR2 SNEGSKA (reference sequence). The junction had 11 bases not matched to a gene; V was cut back by 0 bases and J by 4 bases. The CDR3 is 18 residues long. The CDR3, as DNA: TGCAGTGCTAGAGATCCCCGGCTGACTAGCGGGAGCCCAGATACGCAGTATTTT. Protein product: CSARDPRLTSGSPDTQYF.

The J gene is TRBJ2-3, the V gene TRBV10-3, with 7 nucleotides matching TRBD2. V was clipped by 6 bases and J by 1 base; unmatched bases: 10. The CDR3 contains 16 residues. Germline V lookup: CDR1 ENHRY, CDR2 SYGVKD. The chain's CDR3 is CAIRSTSERGTDTQYF. DNA for the CDR3: TGTGCCATCAGGTCAACTAGCGAAAGGGGCACAGATACGCAGTATTTT.

This clonotype was found many times. The chain combines TRBV6-6 with TRBJ1-1, with D perhaps matching TRBD1 (6 bases). CDR3 size: 13 residues. From germline, CDR1 is MNHNY and CDR2 SVGAGI (reference sequence). The V and J ends lost 5 bases and 1 base respectively, with 8 bases between them. CDR3 sequence (DNA): TGTGCCAGCAGTCGACAGGCGAACACTGAAGCTTTCTTT. It codes for CASSRQANTEAFF.

The table lists this clonotype with a few counts. This chain links TRBV12-5 with TRBJ1-2, with 7 bases matching TRBD1. Trimming at V came to 3 bases and at J to 1 base, leaving 8 bases not matched to a gene. The CDR3 loop spans 16 amino acids. CDR1 LGHNT and CDR2 FRNRAP come from the germline V gene. This chain's CDR3 is CASGFPGQIFNYGYTF. The CDR3 DNA is TGTGCTAGTGGTTTCCCGGGACAGATTTTTAACTATGGCTACACCTTC.

The rearrangement links TRBV6-1 to TRBJ2-7, with a weak D call TRBD2 (6 bases). Trimming cost V 6 bases and J 2 bases, with 11 bases left between them. This CDR3 spans 13 amino acids. The germline CDR1 and CDR2 sequences are MNHNS and SASEGT. DNA for the CDR3: TGTGCCAGCAGGAGGGACTTTACCTACGAGCAGTACTTC. This codes for CASRRDFTYEQYF.

This chain uses TRBV20-1 with TRBJ1-5; 7 bases fit TRBD1. Looked up from germline, CDR1 is DFQATT and CDR2 is SNEGSKA (reference sequence). The CDR3 covers 14 residues. J gave up 4 bases and V 5 bases, and 8 bases lay outside the gene matches. The CDR3 DNA is TGCAGTGCTCCCACAGGGGATGGGAATCAGCCCCAGCATTTT. It translates to CSAPTGDGNQPQHF.

This clonotype turned up a few times. The chain combines TRBV5-4 with TRBJ2-5; D is unresolved. CDR1 is SGHNT, CDR2 YYREEE, per germline (reference sequence). The CDR3 spans 15 residues. With 0 bases removed from V and 2 bases from J, the gap between germline ends came to 11 bases. CDR3: CASSLALGDQETQYF. The CDR3 DNA reads TGTGCCAGCAGCTTGGCCTTAGGAGATCAAGAGACCCAGTACTTC.

This clonotype has at least ten counts. This chain links TRBV10-1 with TRBJ1-5, with no clear D. CDR3 length: 13 residues. The germline CDR1 and CDR2 sequences are WNHNN and SYGVQD (reference sequence). With 6 bases removed from V and 6 bases from J, the gap between germline ends came to 12 bases. CDR3 loop: CASSREPGQPQHF. CDR3 coding DNA: TGCGCCAGCAGCCGGGAGCCGGGTCAGCCCCAGCATTTT.

There are a few counts of this clonotype. The chain recombines TRBV6-1 with TRBJ2-3, with D perhaps TRBD1 (5 bases). Looked up from germline, CDR1 is MNHNS and CDR2 is SASEGT. CDR3 length: 12 amino acids. The V and J ends lost 2 bases and 8 bases respectively, with 8 bases between them. This CDR3 reads CASSELGVTQYF. CDR3 nucleotide sequence: TGTGCCAGCAGTGAATTAGGGGTTACGCAGTATTTT.

This clonotype turned up a few times. The rearrangement uses TRBV13 and TRBJ1-2, with D tentatively TRBD1 (6 bases). Germline CDR1 reads PRHDT; CDR2 reads FYEKMQ (reference sequence). This CDR3 has 14 residues. Deletions cut 5 bases from V and 3 bases from J, with 13 bases between. CDR3 DNA: TGTGCCAGCAGCGAAAGGACAGTGGACTATGGCTACACCTTC. Translated, it gives CASSERTVDYGYTF.

The sample holds many counts of this clonotype. V and J are TRBV29-1 and TRBJ1-1; TRBD1 matches 10 bases. Germline CDR1 is SQVTM and CDR2 is ANQGSEA. After removal of 4 bases from V and 1 base from J, the junction contained 9 bases not matched to a gene. CDR3 length equals 16 residues. CDR3 nucleotide sequence: TGCAGCGTTGTAGGAGGGACAGGGGCAACGAACACTGAAGCTTTCTTT. Its translation: CSVVGGTGATNTEAFF.

This chain joins TRBV4-1 and TRBJ1-3; D might be TRBD1 (6 bases). CDR3 length: 15 residues. The V gene's germline CDR1 is MGHRA and CDR2 YSYEKL. Trimming left V 0 bases short and J 0 bases short, with 6 bases between. Here the CDR3 DNA reads TGCGCCAGCAGCCAAGAAGGGGGCTCTGGAAACACCATATATTTT. Residues: CASSQEGGSGNTIYF.

The chain carries TRBV12-3 or TRBV12-4 and TRBJ2-5, with D possibly being TRBD2 (5 bases). CDR3 size: 15 residues. The V end was cut by 3 bases, the J end by 2 bases, with 13 bases between. CDR3 nucleotide sequence: TGTGCCAGCAGTTTTCAGACTAACTTACAAGAGACCCAGTACTTC. It translates to CASSFQTNLQETQYF.

V gene TRBV18 combines with J gene TRBJ2-3; 10 bases fit TRBD2. V was pared by 4 bases and J by 6 bases, with 10 bases of the junction left unmatched. Germline values: CDR1 KGHSH, CDR2 LQKENI. The CDR3 totals 16 residues. CDR3 sequence: CASSLSGTSVGDTQYF. The CDR3 DNA reads TGTGCCAGCTCACTTTCCGGGACTAGCGTAGGCGATACGCAGTATTTT.

This clonotype has at least ten counts. The CDR3 is CASSLGVAAFRGGNEQFF. Here the CDR3 DNA reads TGTGCCAGCAGCTTAGGTGTAGCGGCATTCAGAGGGGGCAATGAGCAGTTCTTC. This chain uses TRBV7-8 with TRBJ2-1, with D perhaps being TRBD1 or TRBD2 (6 bases each). The length of the CDR3 is 18 residues. Germline V gene sequence: CDR1 SGHVS, CDR2 FQNEAQ. Trimming stripped 1 base from V and 6 bases from J, with 22 bases between.

This clonotype was observed many times. The V call is TRBV14, the J call TRBJ1-5; D gene uncertain. Germline V CDR1 and CDR2: SGHDN, FVKESK. With 1 base removed from V and 6 bases from J, the gap between germline ends came to 13 bases. The CDR3 length is 15 residues. The CDR3 loop reads CASSQGSGFGQPQHF. The CDR3 DNA reads TGTGCCAGCAGCCAAGGTTCTGGGTTCGGTCAGCCCCAGCATTTT.

This clonotype was counted many times. J is TRBJ2-5 and V is TRBV6-1; 11 bases align to TRBD2. The CDR3 is 14 amino acids. Trimming took 8 bases from V and 0 from J; bases not matched to a gene: 2. Germline CDR1 and CDR2: MNHNS and SASEGT. In nucleotides, the CDR3 is TGTGCCAGCCGACTAGCGGGGAACCAAGAGACCCAGTACTTC. As protein: CASRLAGNQETQYF.

The chain carries TRBV6-1 and TRBJ1-2; 8 bases align to TRBD1. There are 16 residues in the CDR3. J gave up 4 bases and V 7 bases, and 14 bases lay outside the gene matches. In germline, CDR1 is MNHNS, CDR2 SASEGT. In nucleotides, the CDR3 is TGTGCCAGCAACCCGGGACAGGACGGCAGCACCTATGGCTACACCTTC. It specifies CASNPGQDGSTYGYTF.

This clonotype was recorded at least ten times. The CDR3 coding sequence is TGCACCAGCAGCGAGGATAGCGGGAGGGCCAACCACGAGCAGTACTTC. Its translation is CTSSEDSGRANHEQYF. The rearrangement uses TRBV1 and TRBJ2-7; the D call in the table, TRBD2, was not verified against the DNA. TRBV1 is a recognized pseudogene. The CDR3 loop spans 16 amino acids.

This clonotype appeared many times. At one end, the junction sequence differs from germline, possibly due to a read error. This chain connects TRBV29-1 to TRBJ1-1, with D perhaps matching TRBD1 (6 bases). Per the germline V gene, CDR1 is SQVTM and CDR2 is ANQGSEA. The CDR3 has 13 amino acids. CDR3 amino acids: CSGTKTGNTEAFF. As DNA, the CDR3 is TGCAGCGGGACCAAAACAGGGAACACTGAAGCCTTCTTT.

A few counts support this clonotype. J is TRBJ2-7 and V is TRBV7-9; TRBD1 matches at 8 bases. CDR3 length equals 14 residues. The germline V gene encodes CDR1 SEHNR and CDR2 FQNEAQ (reference sequence). The V gene end was trimmed by 4 bases and the J gene end by 6 bases; junction bases not matched to a gene: 8. CDR3: CASSSTGESREQYF. The CDR3, as DNA: TGTGCCAGCAGCTCGACAGGGGAATCGCGCGAGCAGTACTTC.

This chain joins TRBV6-5 and TRBJ2-2; TRBD1 matches at 9 bases. Trimming removed 6 bases from V and 6 bases from J; junction bases left unmatched: 11. The germline V gene encodes CDR1 MNHEY and CDR2 SVGAGI. This CDR3 is built from 16 residues. The CDR3 reads CASRSQGALEAGELFF. The CDR3 region has the DNA TGTGCCAGCAGGTCACAGGGGGCCCTAGAGGCCGGGGAGCTGTTTTTT.

V is TRBV7-9 and J is TRBJ2-7, with 8 bases matching TRBD1. With 5 bases clipped from V and 2 bases from J, the junction kept 8 bases outside the gene matches. This CDR3 is 15 amino acids long. Per the germline V gene, CDR1 is SEHNR and CDR2 is FQNEAQ (reference sequence). CDR3 sequence reads: CASSPAGQEAYEQYF. The CDR3 region has the DNA TGTGCCAGCAGCCCCGCGGGACAGGAGGCCTACGAGCAGTACTTC.

At least ten counts were recorded for this clonotype. V gene TRBV20-1 combines with J gene TRBJ2-7; TRBD1 might be the D (7 bases). V was shortened by 3 bases and J by 3 bases, with 18 bases between the two germline ends. CDR3 length equals 15 residues. CDR1 DFQATT and CDR2 SNEGSKA come from the germline V gene (reference sequence). The CDR3 reads CSARGLGGTDYEQYF. CDR3 nucleotides: TGCAGTGCTAGGGGCCTCGGAGGGACAGACTACGAGCAGTACTTC.